This entry lists 21 T cell receptor beta chains sequenced from one sample in a study of beta chain features in type 1 diabetes. The entirety of the isolated RNA underwent reverse transcription, so expressed TCRB transcripts were sequenced. TCRdb keeps only in-frame clones here, not all; method: immunoSEQ multiplex PCR. The sample holds 35,000 to 50,000 clones, roughly 50% seen once. The source material was stem cell memory CD4+ T cells from blood. Receptors were obtained from a woman aged 25 to 39 in good health.

The chain uses TRBV18 and TRBJ2-1; tentatively, D is TRBD1 (7 bases). The germline CDR1 and CDR2 sequences are KGHSH and LQKENI. This CDR3 has 15 residues. V was cut by 1 base and J by 4 bases, with 11 bases left in between. The CDR3 sequence is CASSPRRGRYNEQFF. In DNA form, the CDR3 reads TGTGCCAGCTCACCACGGAGGGGGCGATACAATGAGCAGTTCTTC.

This clone showed up just a few times. This chain connects TRBV18 to TRBJ2-5; maybe TRBD1 (5 bases). V shed 4 bases and J shed 1 base, with 7 bases lying between them. This CDR3 has 13 residues. Germline CDR1 is KGHSH and CDR2 is LQKENI. CDR3 sequence reads: CASSQGLQETQYF. As DNA, the CDR3 is TGTGCCAGCTCACAGGGGCTCCAAGAGACCCAGTACTTC.

This clone has a single count. The chain employs TRBV2 and TRBJ2-3; the D gene is possibly TRBD2 (8 bases). The CDR3 totals 16 residues. In germline, CDR1 is SNHLY, CDR2 FYNNEI. V was shortened by 6 bases and J by 6 bases, with 22 bases between the two germline ends. The DNA of the CDR3 is TGTGCCAGCAGAGACAGGGAATCTAGCGGGTCCGATACGCAGTATTTT. Protein product: CASRDRESSGSDTQYF.

The chain employs TRBV28 and TRBJ1-4, with 12 nucleotides matching TRBD1. This CDR3 region has 16 residues. CDR1 is MDHEN and CDR2 is SYDVKM in the germline V gene. V gave up 6 bases and J gave up 8 bases; unmatched junction bases: 10. CDR3 nucleotide sequence: TGTGCCAGCAGGGGGGGGACAGGGGGCTTGAGGGAAAAACTGTTTTTT. This codes for CASRGGTGGLREKLFF. Supplemented by reference TRBV28 and TRBJ1-4, the full variable domain reads DVKVTQSSRYLVKRTGEKVFLECVQDMDHENMFWYRQDPGLGLRLIYFSYDVKMKEKGDIPEGYSVSREKKERFSLILESASTNQTSMYLCASRGGTGGLREKLFFGSGTQLSVL.

The chain uses TRBV18 and TRBJ2-5, with 9 positions matching TRBD1. The CDR3 covers 15 residues. Germline V gene lookup returns CDR1 KGHSH and CDR2 LQKENI. V was pared by 4 bases and J by 4 bases, with 7 bases of the junction left unmatched. CDR3 DNA: TGTGCCAGCTCACTATCCCGGGACAGGGCAGAGACCCAGTACTTC. Protein sequence: CASSLSRDRAETQYF.

The chain uses TRBV18 and TRBJ2-7; TRBD1 matches 11 bases. The V and J ends lost 3 bases and 3 bases, in that order; junction bases with no gene match: 4. In germline, CDR1 is KGHSH, CDR2 LQKENI. The CDR3 contains 15 residues. In DNA, the CDR3 is TGTGCCAGCTCACCCGGACAGGGGGCTGGCTACGAGCAGTACTTC. It is translated as CASSPGQGAGYEQYF.

This clone was seen a few times. The V and J genes are TRBV5-1 and TRBJ2-1, with 8 bases identical to TRBD1. The CDR3 extends over 15 amino acids. The J segment lost 0 bases and the V segment lost 4 bases, leaving 3 bases of the junction unmatched. Germline values: CDR1 SGHRS, CDR2 YFSETQ. This chain's CDR3 is CASSRGQGSYNEQFF. In DNA form, the CDR3 reads TGCGCCAGCAGCAGAGGACAGGGCTCCTACAATGAGCAGTTCTTC.

This clone was detected a few times. CDR3 nucleotides: TGTGCCAGCAGCTTGGGACAGGGAGACTACGAGCAGTACTTC. Amino acid sequence: CASSLGQGDYEQYF. This chain links TRBV7-2 with TRBJ2-7, with TRBD1 matching over 9 bases. V shed 3 bases, J shed 3 bases, and the junction held 3 bases outside the gene matches. CDR3 length: 14 amino acids. Germline V gene data show CDR1 as SGHTA and CDR2 as FQGNSA. Full variable domain (outside the CDR3, taken from reference TRBV7-2 and TRBJ2-7): GAGVSQSPSNKVTEKGKDVELRCDPISGHTALYWYRQSLGQGLEFLIYFQGNSAPDKSGLPSDRFSAERTGGSVSTLTIQRTQQEDSAVYLCASSLGQGDYEQYFGPGTRLTVT.

This clone was seen a few times. The chain uses TRBV7-2 and TRBJ1-2; 7 bases agree with TRBD1. CDR3 size: 15 residues. The V gene end was trimmed by 7 bases and the J gene end by 2 bases; junction bases not matched to a gene: 10. Germline lookup yields CDR1 SGHTA and CDR2 FQGNSA. CDR3 nucleotide sequence: TGTGCCAGCACTCCTGACAGGGCCCTAAACTATGGCTACACCTTC. Translating it yields CASTPDRALNYGYTF. Combining the CDR3 with reference TRBV7-2 and TRBJ1-2 gives the whole variable domain GAGVSQSPSNKVTEKGKDVELRCDPISGHTALYWYRQSLGQGLEFLIYFQGNSAPDKSGLPSDRFSAERTGGSVSTLTIQRTQQEDSAVYLCASTPDRALNYGYTFGSGTRLTVV.

The gene calls are TRBV29-1 and TRBJ1-4; TRBD1 agrees at 8 bases. CDR3 size: 13 residues. Unmatched junction bases numbered 4, after V lost 6 bases and J lost 4 bases. Germline CDR1 is SQVTM and CDR2 is ANQGSEA. CDR3 DNA: TGCAGCGTGGGGACAGGACTTAATGAAAAACTGTTTTTT. Translated, it gives CSVGTGLNEKLFF.

The V and J genes are TRBV2 and TRBJ2-7; D unclear. Germline values: CDR1 SNHLY, CDR2 FYNNEI. V was cut by 2 bases and J by 5 bases, with 10 bases left in between. The CDR3 is made up of 13 amino acids. CDR3 sequence: CASSELDNDEQYF. CDR3 nucleotides: TGTGCCAGCAGTGAACTAGATAACGACGAGCAGTACTTC.

J is TRBJ2-1 and V is TRBV5-4; D is uncertain. CDR3 length: 13 amino acids. V gave up 1 base and J gave up 8 bases, with 10 bases separating them. Germline CDR1 SGHNT, CDR2 YYREEE (reference sequence). CDR3: CASSLLSGYEQFF. DNA for the CDR3: TGTGCCAGCAGCTTGTTGTCAGGCTATGAGCAGTTCTTC.

The CDR3 reads CASSLTGLIADTQYF. CDR3 sequence (DNA): TGTGCCAGCAGCTTAACGGGGTTAATAGCAGATACGCAGTATTTT. V is TRBV7-9 and J is TRBJ2-3, with D perhaps matching TRBD2 (5 bases). The CDR3 contains 15 residues. Germline CDR1 SEHNR, CDR2 FQNEAQ (reference sequence). The ends were cut back, 2 bases at V and 4 bases at J, with 13 bases in the middle.

In this sample, this clone turned up a few times. The rearrangement links TRBV28 to TRBJ2-1; TRBD2 matches 12 bases. The CDR3 extends over 19 amino acids. V lost 8 bases, J lost 2 bases, and 16 bases stayed unmatched. The germline gives CDR1 MDHEN, CDR2 SYDVKM. The CDR3, as DNA: TGTGCCAGCCTACTAGCCCCGGGACTAGCGGGCGGCGCCTACAATGAGCAGTTCTTC. Translating gives CASLLAPGLAGGAYNEQFF.

CDR3 sequence reads: CASSLEGGGETQYF. In DNA, the CDR3 is TGTGCCAGCAGCTTAGAAGGGGGAGGGGAGACCCAGTACTTC. V and J are TRBV11-2 and TRBJ2-5; possibly TRBD2 for D (7 bases). Germline V gives CDR1 SGHAT, CDR2 FQNNGV. Between the trimmed V and J ends, which lost 0 bases and 5 bases, there was a span of 10 bases. This CDR3 is 14 amino acids long.

The V call is TRBV6-1, the J call TRBJ2-3, with 7 nucleotides matching TRBD2. The CDR3 is 15 amino acids. J gave up 3 bases and V 6 bases, and 9 bases lay outside the gene matches. The germline CDR1 and CDR2 sequences are MNHNS and SASEGT. The CDR3 DNA is TGTGCCAGCAGCGAAAGACTAGCAAGTACAGATACGCAGTATTTT. Protein product: CASSERLASTDTQYF.

In its sample, this clone was seen a few times. The CDR3 region is CASRTGRLAAYEQYF. CDR3 nucleotide sequence: TGTGCCAGCAGGACCGGTCGACTAGCGGCCTACGAGCAGTACTTC. This chain uses TRBV28 with TRBJ2-7; 9 nucleotides agree with TRBD2. Trimming took 6 bases from V and 2 from J; bases not matched to a gene: 8. The CDR3 has 15 residues. Germline V gene data show CDR1 as MDHEN and CDR2 as SYDVKM.

This clone occurred a few times. This chain links TRBV7-9 with TRBJ1-2, with TRBD1 matching 9 bases. V shed 5 bases and J 6 bases; nucleotides not matched to a gene: 7. The germline CDR1 and CDR2 sequences are SEHNR and FQNEAQ (reference sequence). The CDR3 is 14 residues long. CDR3 loop: CASSTQGQGNGYTF. CDR3 bases: TGTGCCAGCAGCACCCAGGGACAGGGAAATGGCTACACCTTC. The entire variable domain, with the rest obtained from reference TRBV7-9 and TRBJ1-2, is as follows: DTGVSQNPRHKITKRGQNVTFRCDPISEHNRLYWYRQTLGQGPEFLTYFQNEAQLEKSRLLSDRFSAERPKGSFSTLEIQRTEQGDSAMYLCASSTQGQGNGYTFGSGTRLTVV.

This clone was seen a handful of times. V is TRBV18 and J is TRBJ2-3, with 10 nucleotides matching TRBD2. Germline V gene data show CDR1 as KGHSH and CDR2 as LQKENI. This CDR3 has 19 amino acids. The V segment lost 1 base and the J segment 1 base; nucleotides outside the gene matches: 11. CDR3 bases: TGTGCCAGCTCACCACTGTTCCAGCGGGAGGGCCGTCGCACAGATACGCAGTATTTT. The encoded protein is CASSPLFQREGRRTDTQYF. Combining the CDR3 with reference TRBV18 and TRBJ2-3 gives the whole variable domain NAGVMQNPRHLVRRRGQEARLRCSPMKGHSHVYWYRQLPEEGLKFMVYLQKENIIDESGMPKERFSAEFPKEGPSILRIQQVVRGDSAAYFCASSPLFQREGRRTDTQYFGPGTRLTVL.

This sequence joins TRBV28 and TRBJ1-2; the match to TRBD1 covers 7 bases. Germline V lookup: CDR1 MDHEN, CDR2 SYDVKM. The CDR3 spans 13 residues. The CDR3 DNA is TGTGGGATCCGGCAGGGGGGTGCTGGTGGCTACACCTTC. Amino acid sequence: CGIRQGGAGGYTF.

The V and J genes are TRBV7-3 and TRBJ2-5, with a tentative D call TRBD1 (6 bases). V lost 4 bases and J lost 3, with 18 bases in between. The length of the CDR3 is 16 residues. The germline V gene has CDR1 SGHTA and CDR2 FQGTGA. CDR3 DNA sequence: TGTGCCAGCAGCTCGGGCACAACAGGGACCAAAGAGACCCAGTACTTC. Amino acids: CASSSGTTGTKETQYF.